The rows below give T cell receptor beta chains drawn from one sample of a study of blood T cell repertoires in COVID-19. Profiling relied on immunoSEQ multiplex PCR, and the TCRdb table lists in-frame clones only, not all of them. The repertoire holds about 100,000 clones, with 80% to 95% as singletons. Material: peripheral blood. Receptor source: an older man with acute or convalescent COVID-19. CDR3s include the opening cysteine and the closing phenylalanine or tryptophan. A D gene is named only where the DNA matches it firmly. Rows give clone size only sometimes, using once, few, many, or a class for an expanded clone.

v_gene	j_gene	d_gene	abundance	CDR3aa	CDR3nt
TRBV6-6	TRBJ1-1	-	-	CASSYSPGPYTEAFF	TGTGCCAGCAGTTACTCACCAGGTCCCTACACTGAAGCTTTCTTT
TRBV18	TRBJ2-7	-	-	CASSPGQYEQYF	TGTGCCAGCTCACCCGGACAGTACGAGCAGTACTTC
TRBV4-1	TRBJ2-7	-	few	CASSQGGDSSYEQYF	TGCGCCAGCAGCCAAGGCGGGGATAGCTCCTACGAGCAGTACTTC
TRBV7-3	TRBJ2-1	-	-	CASSLGLGSSYNEQFF	TGTGCCAGCAGCTTAGGGCTCGGGAGTTCCTACAATGAGCAGTTCTTC
TRBV6-6	TRBJ2-7	TRBD2	few	CASKASGYEQYF	TGTGCCAGCAAGGCTAGCGGCTACGAGCAGTACTTC
TRBV11-3	TRBJ2-1	TRBD2	-	CASTWTSQSSYNEQFF	TGTGCCAGCACTTGGACTAGCCAGAGCTCCTACAATGAGCAGTTCTTC
TRBV28	TRBJ1-1	-	-	CASSLQGVGAVDTEAFF	TGTGCCAGCAGTTTACAGGGCGTAGGGGCCGTCGACACTGAAGCTTTCTTT
TRBV5-8	TRBJ2-2	TRBD1	few	CASSVDRGNHGELFF	TGTGCCAGCAGCGTTGACAGGGGTAATCACGGGGAGCTGTTTTTT
TRBV19	TRBJ1-1	-	-	CASSPTRVENTEAFF	TGTGCCAGTAGTCCCACCAGGGTAGAGAACACTGAAGCTTTCTTT
TRBV6-5	TRBJ2-1	-	-	CASSRQSSYNEQFF	TGTGCCAGCAGTAGACAGAGCTCCTACAATGAGCAGTTCTTC
TRBV20-1	TRBJ2-1	-	-	CSASQTVNEQFF	TGCAGTGCTAGTCAGACAGTAAACGAGCAGTTCTTC
TRBV25-1	TRBJ2-1	-	-	CASSEVSQEQFF	TGTGCCAGCAGTGAAGTGTCACAGGAGCAGTTCTTC
TRBV21-1	TRBJ2-7	-	-	CASSKGTRTVGEQYF	TGTGCCAGCAGCAAAGGAACGAGGACAGTCGGCGAGCAGTACTTC
TRBV3-1/TRBV3-2	TRBJ1-1	-	medium-sized	CASSQGQGPVEAFF	TGTGCCAGCAGCCAAGGGCAGGGGCCCGTTGAAGCTTTCTTT
TRBV19	TRBJ1-2	TRBD1	-	CASSTPGQGSYGYTF	TGTGCCAGTAGTACCCCGGGACAGGGTAGCTATGGCTACACCTTC
TRBV18	TRBJ1-5	TRBD1	-	CASSPPGDRLVGPQHF	TGTGCCAGCTCACCACCTGGGGACAGGCTCGTTGGGCCCCAGCATTTT
TRBV10-1	TRBJ2-2	TRBD1	once	CASSVRGTGTGELFF	TGCGCCAGCAGTGTCAGGGGGACAGGCACCGGGGAGCTGTTTTTT
TRBV6-2/TRBV6-3	TRBJ1-5	TRBD1	-	CASSLTGVQPQHF	TGTGCCAGCAGTTTAACAGGGGTCCAGCCCCAGCATTTT
TRBV7-9	TRBJ2-7	TRBD1	few	CASSLGWQGAGEQYF	TGTGCCAGCAGCTTAGGATGGCAGGGGGCTGGGGAGCAGTACTTC
TRBV19	TRBJ2-3	TRBD2	-	CASSTPRSGGAGDTQYF	TGTGCCAGTAGTACTCCCAGAAGCGGGGGGGCTGGAGATACGCAGTATTTT
TRBV11-3	TRBJ2-2	TRBD2	-	CASSPPGTRDTGELFF	TGTGCCAGCAGCCCTCCAGGGACTAGAGACACCGGGGAGCTGTTTTTT
TRBV13	TRBJ2-3	TRBD2	-	CASSTRTSGSPDTQYF	TGTGCCAGCAGCACCCGGACTAGCGGGAGTCCAGATACGCAGTATTTT
TRBV5-1	TRBJ2-2	TRBD1	-	CASSLGQGEPTGELFF	TGCGCCAGCAGCTTGGGGCAGGGGGAACCCACCGGGGAGCTGTTTTTT
TRBV7-8	TRBJ1-6	TRBD1	-	CASSFSTGNNSPLHF	TGTGCCAGCAGCTTTTCGACAGGGAATAATTCACCCCTCCACTTT
TRBV7-9	TRBJ2-1	TRBD2	-	CASSFVPGLDASEQFF	TGTGCCAGCAGCTTCGTTCCGGGACTAGACGCCAGTGAGCAGTTCTTC
TRBV15	TRBJ1-4	-	-	CATSRDTRRRTNRDEKLFF	TGTGCCACCAGCAGAGATACCCGACGACGGACTAATCGGGATGAAAAACTGTTTTTT
TRBV5-6	TRBJ2-7	TRBD2	-	CASSLSAGVLYEQYF	TGTGCCAGCAGCTTGTCAGCGGGGGTTTTGTACGAGCAGTACTTC
TRBV3-1/TRBV3-2	TRBJ2-7	TRBD2	-	CASSNSGGRAGDEQYF	TGTGCCAGCAGCAACTCGGGCGGGAGGGCCGGTGACGAGCAGTACTTC
TRBV11-2	TRBJ2-2	TRBD1	-	CASSLEQGAGELFF	TGTGCCAGCAGCTTAGAACAGGGGGCCGGGGAGCTGTTTTTT
TRBV12-3/TRBV12-4	TRBJ2-3	-	-	CASSYPLTDTQYF	TGTGCCAGCAGCTACCCCTTGACAGATACGCAGTATTTT
TRBV19	TRBJ1-2	-	-	CASSGQGNYGYTF	TGTGCCAGTAGTGGGCAGGGGAACTATGGCTACACCTTC
TRBV3-1/TRBV3-2	TRBJ2-7	TRBD2	-	CASSQKPAGAYEQYF	TGTGCCAGCAGCCAAAAGCCCGCGGGAGCCTACGAGCAGTACTTC